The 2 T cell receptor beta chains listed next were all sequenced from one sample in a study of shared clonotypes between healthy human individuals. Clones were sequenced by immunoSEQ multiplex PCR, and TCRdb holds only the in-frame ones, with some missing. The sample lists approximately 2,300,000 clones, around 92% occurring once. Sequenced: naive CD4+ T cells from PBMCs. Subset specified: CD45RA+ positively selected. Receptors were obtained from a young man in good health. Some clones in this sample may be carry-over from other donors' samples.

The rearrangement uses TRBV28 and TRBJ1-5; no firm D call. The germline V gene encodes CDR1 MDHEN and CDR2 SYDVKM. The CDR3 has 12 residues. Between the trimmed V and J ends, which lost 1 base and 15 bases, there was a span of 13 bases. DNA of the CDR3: TGTGCCAGCAGTTTATCCGGAAACCGTGGGCATTTT. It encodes CASSLSGNRGHF.

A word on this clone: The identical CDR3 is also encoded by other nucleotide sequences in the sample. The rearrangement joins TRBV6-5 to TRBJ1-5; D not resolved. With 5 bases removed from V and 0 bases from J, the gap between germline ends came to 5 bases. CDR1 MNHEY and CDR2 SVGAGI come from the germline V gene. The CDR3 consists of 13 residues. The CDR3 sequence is CASSPYSNQPQHF. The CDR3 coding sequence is TGTGCCAGCAGTCCGTATAGCAATCAGCCCCAGCATTTT.